A single sample gave rise to the 19 T cell receptor beta chains below, sequenced in a study of blood T cell repertoires in COVID-19. This table comes from immunoSEQ multiplex PCR, and its TCRdb copy is limited to in-frame clones, with some not included. The profile shows about 120,000 clones, 87% of them singletons. Sequencing was done on a sample of peripheral blood. The receptors shown here come from a human donor in a cohort sampled during active COVID-19.

V and J are TRBV6-5 and TRBJ1-1, with unresolved D. The CDR3 is made up of 14 amino acids. The V end lost 5 bases, the J end lost 6 bases, and 16 bases lay between the germline ends. Germline assignment: CDR1 MNHEY and CDR2 SVGAGI. CDR3 loop: CASSNFGQTAEAFF. The CDR3 bases are TGTGCCAGCAGTAACTTTGGGCAGACCGCTGAAGCTTTCTTT.

The genes are TRBV7-2 and TRBJ2-2; D unresolved. The V and J ends lost 3 bases and 7 bases respectively, with 6 bases between them. The CDR3 runs 12 residues. Germline V gene data show CDR1 as SGHTA and CDR2 as FQGNSA. The CDR3 DNA reads TGTGCCAGCAGCTTGCTACTCGGGGAGCTGTTTTTT. Translated: CASSLLLGELFF.

The chain links TRBV27 to TRBJ2-7; no firm D call. Trimming took off 9 bases at V and 1 base at J, with 10 bases between the two ends. The CDR3 totals 12 residues. Germline CDR1 is MNHEY and CDR2 is SMNVEV (reference sequence). This CDR3 is CASQTRSYEQYF. The DNA for the CDR3 is TGTGCCAGTCAAACTCGATCCTACGAGCAGTACTTC.

The J gene is TRBJ1-1, the V gene TRBV11-3; perhaps TRBD1 as D (6 bases). The germline V gene has CDR1 SGHNT and CDR2 YENEEA. With 5 bases removed from V and 4 bases from J, the gap between germline ends came to 11 bases. This CDR3 is built from 13 residues. The CDR3 here is CASSVQGSTEAFF. The CDR3 region has the DNA TGTGCCAGCAGCGTACAGGGAAGCACTGAAGCTTTCTTT.

The V gene is TRBV6-5, the J gene TRBJ2-3; weak D call: TRBD1 (6 bases). Per the germline V gene, CDR1 is MNHEY and CDR2 is SVGAGI. V dropped 8 bases and J dropped 2 bases, with 11 bases sitting between them. The CDR3 has 13 amino acids. The CDR3 reads CASSGQYTDTQYF. In DNA form, the CDR3 reads TGTGCCAGCTCCGGACAGTACACAGATACGCAGTATTTT.

The rearrangement joins TRBV7-9 to TRBJ2-7, with 10 positions matching TRBD1. V gave up 2 bases and J gave up 5 bases; unmatched junction bases: 6. Per the germline V gene, CDR1 is SEHNR and CDR2 is FQNEAQ (reference sequence). CDR3 length: 15 amino acids. The CDR3: CASSLRQGAPDEQYF. CDR3 nucleotide sequence: TGTGCCAGCAGCTTAAGACAGGGGGCGCCTGACGAGCAGTACTTC.

The chain joins TRBV11-2 to TRBJ2-3; D remains ambiguous. In germline, CDR1 is SGHAT, CDR2 FQNNGV. Trimming pared 5 bases from V and 6 bases from J, leaving 9 bases between. The CDR3 spans 12 residues. The CDR3 loop reads CASSVILDTQYF. The CDR3 DNA follows: TGTGCCAGCAGCGTGATACTGGATACGCAGTATTTT. Together with reference TRBV11-2 and TRBJ2-3, the CDR3 gives the full variable domain: EAGVAQSPRYKIIEKRQSVAFWCNPISGHATLYWYQQILGQGPKLLIQFQNNGVVDDSQLPKDRFSAERLKGVDSTLKIQPAKLEDSAVYLCASSVILDTQYFGPGTRLTVL.

The chain has TRBV29-1 and TRBJ2-3; no clear D. Trimming shortened V by 3 bases and J by 4 bases, and 5 bases separated the two germline ends. CDR3 length: 11 residues. The germline V gene has CDR1 SQVTM and CDR2 ANQGSEA. As DNA, the CDR3 is TGCAGCGTTGATCTCGCAGATACGCAGTATTTT. The encoded protein is CSVDLADTQYF.

The V call is TRBV7-9, the J call TRBJ1-2; the match to TRBD1 covers 8 bases. The CDR3 is 12 residues long. V lost 10 bases, J lost 9 bases, and 10 bases stayed unmatched. Germline CDR1 is SEHNR and CDR2 is FQNEAQ (reference sequence). DNA of the CDR3: TGTGCCACCAGGGACAGGACAGTCCGCTACACCTTC. Translated, it gives CATRDRTVRYTF.

The chain couples TRBV7-2 to TRBJ2-1; the match to TRBD1 covers 11 bases. The CDR3 is made up of 16 amino acids. J lost 8 bases, V lost 4 bases, and 10 bases had no gene match. Germline V gene sequence: CDR1 SGHTA, CDR2 FQGNSA. The CDR3: CASSSPDRGQLDEQFF. The CDR3 DNA is TGTGCCAGCAGCTCCCCGGACAGGGGGCAGCTGGATGAGCAGTTCTTC. Variable domain in full (rest from reference TRBV7-2 and TRBJ2-1): GAGVSQSPSNKVTEKGKDVELRCDPISGHTALYWYRQSLGQGLEFLIYFQGNSAPDKSGLPSDRFSAERTGGSVSTLTIQRTQQEDSAVYLCASSSPDRGQLDEQFFGPGTRLTVL.

The genes are TRBV5-1 and TRBJ1-5; 10 nucleotides agree with TRBD1. The CDR3 has 16 residues. V was clipped by 4 bases and J by 3 bases; unmatched bases: 7. Germline CDR1 SGHRS, CDR2 YFSETQ. The DNA for the CDR3 is TGCGCCAGCAGCCGGGGGACAGGGGAGAACAATCAGCCCCAGCATTTT. Translation: CASSRGTGENNQPQHF.

This chain connects TRBV14 to TRBJ2-7; no definite D call. The CDR3 is 11 residues long. Germline-derived CDR1 and CDR2 are SGHDN and FVKESK. Trimming shortened V by 6 bases and J by 3 bases, and 6 bases separated the two germline ends. The CDR3 DNA sequence: TGTGCCAGCAGTTACAGCTACGAGCAGTACTTC. Its protein product is CASSYSYEQYF.

The J gene is TRBJ2-7, the V gene TRBV7-8, with 7 bases that match TRBD2. V trimming: 3 bases; J trimming: 3 bases; junction bases outside the gene matches: 23. This CDR3 region has 20 residues. Germline V lookup: CDR1 SGHVS, CDR2 FQNEAQ. CDR3 in amino acids: CASSLSTAKREVGRVYEQYF. CDR3 sequence (DNA): TGTGCCAGCAGCTTGTCAACAGCCAAGCGGGAAGTGGGAAGAGTCTACGAGCAGTACTTC.

This clone was observed a handful of times. V usage is TRBV5-1 and J usage is TRBJ1-1; 7 positions match TRBD1. J was trimmed by 6 bases and V by 4 bases; bases with no gene match: 6. The CDR3 is 13 amino acids. From germline, CDR1 is SGHRS and CDR2 YFSETQ. As DNA, the CDR3 is TGCGCCAGCAGCGTTGACAGGGCGGCTGAAGCTTTCTTT. Translated, it gives CASSVDRAAEAFF.

This sequence joins TRBV28 and TRBJ2-7; 7 bases line up with TRBD1. Germline values: CDR1 MDHEN, CDR2 SYDVKM. The length of the CDR3 is 17 residues. With 7 bases clipped from V and 5 bases from J, the junction kept 20 bases outside the gene matches. CDR3 residues: CASIMGGAGGIFDEQYF. The CDR3 DNA reads TGTGCCAGCATAATGGGTGGGGCAGGGGGAATATTTGACGAGCAGTACTTC. The whole variable domain, remainder taken from reference TRBV28 and TRBJ2-7, is DVKVTQSSRYLVKRTGEKVFLECVQDMDHENMFWYRQDPGLGLRLIYFSYDVKMKEKGDIPEGYSVSREKKERFSLILESASTNQTSMYLCASIMGGAGGIFDEQYFGPGTRLTVT.

This sequence joins TRBV5-1 and TRBJ2-7, with 9 bases fitting TRBD1. V lost 0 bases to trimming and J lost 5 bases; unmatched junction nucleotides: 6. The CDR3 has 15 residues. The germline gives CDR1 SGHRS, CDR2 YFSETQ. The CDR3 spells CASSLGDRAPDEQYF. Here the CDR3 DNA reads TGCGCCAGCAGCTTGGGGGACAGGGCTCCGGACGAGCAGTACTTC.

This clone has only a few counts. The chain uses TRBV6-1 and TRBJ2-1; 12 bases are a match to TRBD2. CDR1 and CDR2 (germline): MNHNS, SASEGT. The CDR3 contains 14 residues. With 3 bases clipped from V and 9 bases from J, the junction kept 3 bases outside the gene matches. Here the CDR3 reads CASSDVLAGGEQFF. The DNA for the CDR3 is TGTGCCAGCAGTGATGTACTAGCGGGAGGTGAGCAGTTCTTC.

The genes are TRBV27 and TRBJ2-7; no firm D call. Trimming removed 6 bases from V and 9 bases from J, with 15 bases in between. CDR1 is MNHEY and CDR2 is SMNVEV in the germline V gene (reference sequence). The CDR3 extends over 12 amino acids. CDR3 in amino acids: CASRSDQARQYF. The CDR3 DNA reads TGTGCCAGCAGATCAGACCAGGCGAGGCAGTACTTC.

The rearrangement links TRBV11-2 to TRBJ2-7, with D perhaps TRBD2 (6 bases). The length of the CDR3 is 13 residues. Between the trimmed V and J ends, which lost 2 bases and 5 bases, there was a span of 10 bases. Germline assignment: CDR1 SGHAT and CDR2 FQNNGV. The CDR3 region is CASSLSRGNEQYF. CDR3 in DNA: TGTGCCAGCAGCTTATCCCGGGGGAACGAGCAGTACTTC. The full variable domain, its missing parts supplied by reference TRBV11-2 and TRBJ2-7, is EAGVAQSPRYKIIEKRQSVAFWCNPISGHATLYWYQQILGQGPKLLIQFQNNGVVDDSQLPKDRFSAERLKGVDSTLKIQPAKLEDSAVYLCASSLSRGNEQYFGPGTRLTVT.